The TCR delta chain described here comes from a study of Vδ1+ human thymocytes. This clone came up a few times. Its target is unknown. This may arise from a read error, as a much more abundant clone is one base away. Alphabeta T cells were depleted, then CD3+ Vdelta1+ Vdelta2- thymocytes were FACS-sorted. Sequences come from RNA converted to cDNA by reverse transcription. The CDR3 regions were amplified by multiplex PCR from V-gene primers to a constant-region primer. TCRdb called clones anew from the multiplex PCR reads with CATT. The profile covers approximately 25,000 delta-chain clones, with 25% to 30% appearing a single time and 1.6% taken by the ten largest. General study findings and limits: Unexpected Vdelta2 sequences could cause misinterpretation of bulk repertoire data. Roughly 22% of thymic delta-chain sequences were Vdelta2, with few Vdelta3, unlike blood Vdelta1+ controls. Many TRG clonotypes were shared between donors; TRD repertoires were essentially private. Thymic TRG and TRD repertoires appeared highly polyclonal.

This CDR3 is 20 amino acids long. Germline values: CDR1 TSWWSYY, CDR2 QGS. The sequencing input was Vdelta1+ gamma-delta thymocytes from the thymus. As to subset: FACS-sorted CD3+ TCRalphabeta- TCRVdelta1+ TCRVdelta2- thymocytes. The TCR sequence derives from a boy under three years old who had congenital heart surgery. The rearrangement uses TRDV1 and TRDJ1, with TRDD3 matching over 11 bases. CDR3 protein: CALGPPLGLGDRGYTDKPIF. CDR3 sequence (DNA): TGTGCTCTTGGGCCACCACTGGGACTGGGGGATAGAGGGTACACCGATAAACCCATCTTT.